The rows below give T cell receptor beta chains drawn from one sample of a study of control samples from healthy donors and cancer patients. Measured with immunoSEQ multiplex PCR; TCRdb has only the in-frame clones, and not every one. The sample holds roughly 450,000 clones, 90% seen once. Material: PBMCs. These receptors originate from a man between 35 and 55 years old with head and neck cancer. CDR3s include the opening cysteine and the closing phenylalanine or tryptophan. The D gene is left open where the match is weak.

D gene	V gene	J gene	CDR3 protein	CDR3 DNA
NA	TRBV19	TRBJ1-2	CASSLEGGRRTHGYTF	TGTGCCAGTAGTCTAGAGGGGGGGCGGAGGACCCATGGCTACACCTTC
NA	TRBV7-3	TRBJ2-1	CASSQLVLNEQFF	TGTGCCAGCAGCCAATTGGTCTTGAATGAGCAGTTCTTC
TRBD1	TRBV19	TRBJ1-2	CASSGTGSNYGYTF	TGTGCCAGTAGTGGGACAGGCTCTAACTATGGCTACACCTTC
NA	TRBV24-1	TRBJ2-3	CATSAIATDTQYF	TGTGCCACCAGTGCGATAGCAACAGATACGCAGTATTTT
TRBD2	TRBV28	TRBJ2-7	CASRGGLGAGGPYEQYF	TGTGCCAGCAGAGGGGGTCTTGGGGCGGGAGGACCCTACGAGCAGTACTTC
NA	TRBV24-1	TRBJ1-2	CATSPYAIVYGYTF	TGTGCCACCAGTCCTTATGCGATCGTCTATGGCTACACCTTC
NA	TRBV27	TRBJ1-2	CASGLNYGYTF	TGTGCCAGCGGGTTAAACTATGGCTACACCTTC
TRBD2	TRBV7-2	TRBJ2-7	CASSREPAGVYEQYF	TGTGCCAGCAGCCGGGAGCCAGCGGGAGTTTACGAGCAGTACTTC
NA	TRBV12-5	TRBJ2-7	CASGSERLPSYEQYF	TGTGCTAGTGGTTCGGAGCGGCTTCCCTCCTACGAGCAGTACTTC
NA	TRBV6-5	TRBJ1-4	CASSYSNSPTNEKLFF	TGTGCCAGCAGTTACTCTAACAGCCCAACTAATGAAAAACTGTTTTTT
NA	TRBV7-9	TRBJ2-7	CASSPEGGAPPYEQYF	TGTGCCAGCAGCCCGGAGGGGGGGGCCCCTCCTTACGAGCAGTACTTC
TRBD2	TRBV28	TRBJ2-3	CASRGGLATDTQYF	TGTGCCAGCAGGGGGGGACTAGCCACAGATACGCAGTATTTT
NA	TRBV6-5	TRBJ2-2	CASSPSPGELFF	TGTGCCAGCAGTCCCTCCCCCGGGGAGCTGTTTTTT
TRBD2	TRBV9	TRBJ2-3	CASSSGLAPNLVLYF	TGTGCCAGCAGCTCTGGACTAGCGCCCAACCTTGTCTTGTATTTT
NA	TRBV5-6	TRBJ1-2	CASSLSYRSYGYTF	TGTGCCAGCAGCTTGAGTTACAGGAGCTATGGCTACACCTTC
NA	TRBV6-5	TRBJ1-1	CASSRQRVNTEAFF	TGTGCCAGCAGTCGACAGCGAGTGAACACTGAAGCTTTCTTT
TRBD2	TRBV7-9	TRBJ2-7	CASSLAYSGSQYEQYF	TGTGCCAGCAGCTTGGCCTATAGCGGGAGCCAGTACGAGCAGTACTTC